This T cell receptor beta chain appears in the sequencing data of a study of T cell responses to AZD1222 COVID-19 vaccine. Only in-frame clones appear in the TCRdb table, and some are missing; sequencing was by immunoSEQ multiplex PCR. In the table there are tens of thousands of clones, roughly four fifths of which are singletons. Looked up from germline, CDR1 is SGHNT and CDR2 is YENEEA. This CDR3 has 15 amino acids. The J segment lost 1 base and the V segment lost 1 base, leaving 0 bases of the junction unmatched. Whether given at about 4 or about 12 weeks, second doses were pooled. This specimen consisted of peripheral blood, obtained 28 days after the second AZD1222 dose. The receptor's source is an adult who received the AZD1222 COVID-19 vaccine. This rearrangement joins TRBV11-3 to TRBJ2-5; 10 positions match TRBD2. CDR3 sequence reads: CASSLGLAGQETQYF. For the CDR3, the DNA is TGTGCCAGCAGCTTAGGACTAGCGGGCCAAGAGACCCAGTACTTC.